This T cell receptor (beta chain) was observed in a study of T cells in Graves' hyperthyroidism and ophthalmopathy. TCR beta CDR3 regions were amplified from RNA transcripts. A set of HTBI primers served as the primers for a first-round RT-PCR of the TCR CDR3. TCRdb processed the multiplex PCR reads anew with MiXCR; each CDR3 protein has one entry. This sample yields over 500,000 distinct CDR3 sequences, of which roughly 16% are seen a single time; around 32% belongs to the top ten. Together with thyroid ultrasound, orbital computed tomography, serum thyroxine and TRAb, clinical symptoms were used for diagnoses. The sequenced material came from blood. The receptor was derived from a young woman with Graves' ophthalmopathy.

CDR3 sequence: CAFDRSRTYSGANVLTF. The CDR3, as DNA: TGTGCCTTTGACCGGTCCAGGACCTATTCTGGGGCCAACGTCCTGACTTTC. The J gene is TRBJ2-6, the V gene TRBV30, with D unclear. The germline V gene encodes CDR1 GTSNPN and CDR2 SVGIG (reference sequence). The V gene lost 7 bases and the J gene lost 1 base, with 20 bases spanning the gap. The CDR3 runs to 17 residues. The full variable domain, with the rest looked up from reference TRBV30 and TRBJ2-6, is SQTIHQWPATLVQPVGSPLSLECTVEGTSNPNLYWYRQAAGRGLQLLFYSVGIGQISSEVPQNLSASRPQDRQFILSSKKLLLSDSGFYLCAFDRSRTYSGANVLTFGAGSRLTVL.